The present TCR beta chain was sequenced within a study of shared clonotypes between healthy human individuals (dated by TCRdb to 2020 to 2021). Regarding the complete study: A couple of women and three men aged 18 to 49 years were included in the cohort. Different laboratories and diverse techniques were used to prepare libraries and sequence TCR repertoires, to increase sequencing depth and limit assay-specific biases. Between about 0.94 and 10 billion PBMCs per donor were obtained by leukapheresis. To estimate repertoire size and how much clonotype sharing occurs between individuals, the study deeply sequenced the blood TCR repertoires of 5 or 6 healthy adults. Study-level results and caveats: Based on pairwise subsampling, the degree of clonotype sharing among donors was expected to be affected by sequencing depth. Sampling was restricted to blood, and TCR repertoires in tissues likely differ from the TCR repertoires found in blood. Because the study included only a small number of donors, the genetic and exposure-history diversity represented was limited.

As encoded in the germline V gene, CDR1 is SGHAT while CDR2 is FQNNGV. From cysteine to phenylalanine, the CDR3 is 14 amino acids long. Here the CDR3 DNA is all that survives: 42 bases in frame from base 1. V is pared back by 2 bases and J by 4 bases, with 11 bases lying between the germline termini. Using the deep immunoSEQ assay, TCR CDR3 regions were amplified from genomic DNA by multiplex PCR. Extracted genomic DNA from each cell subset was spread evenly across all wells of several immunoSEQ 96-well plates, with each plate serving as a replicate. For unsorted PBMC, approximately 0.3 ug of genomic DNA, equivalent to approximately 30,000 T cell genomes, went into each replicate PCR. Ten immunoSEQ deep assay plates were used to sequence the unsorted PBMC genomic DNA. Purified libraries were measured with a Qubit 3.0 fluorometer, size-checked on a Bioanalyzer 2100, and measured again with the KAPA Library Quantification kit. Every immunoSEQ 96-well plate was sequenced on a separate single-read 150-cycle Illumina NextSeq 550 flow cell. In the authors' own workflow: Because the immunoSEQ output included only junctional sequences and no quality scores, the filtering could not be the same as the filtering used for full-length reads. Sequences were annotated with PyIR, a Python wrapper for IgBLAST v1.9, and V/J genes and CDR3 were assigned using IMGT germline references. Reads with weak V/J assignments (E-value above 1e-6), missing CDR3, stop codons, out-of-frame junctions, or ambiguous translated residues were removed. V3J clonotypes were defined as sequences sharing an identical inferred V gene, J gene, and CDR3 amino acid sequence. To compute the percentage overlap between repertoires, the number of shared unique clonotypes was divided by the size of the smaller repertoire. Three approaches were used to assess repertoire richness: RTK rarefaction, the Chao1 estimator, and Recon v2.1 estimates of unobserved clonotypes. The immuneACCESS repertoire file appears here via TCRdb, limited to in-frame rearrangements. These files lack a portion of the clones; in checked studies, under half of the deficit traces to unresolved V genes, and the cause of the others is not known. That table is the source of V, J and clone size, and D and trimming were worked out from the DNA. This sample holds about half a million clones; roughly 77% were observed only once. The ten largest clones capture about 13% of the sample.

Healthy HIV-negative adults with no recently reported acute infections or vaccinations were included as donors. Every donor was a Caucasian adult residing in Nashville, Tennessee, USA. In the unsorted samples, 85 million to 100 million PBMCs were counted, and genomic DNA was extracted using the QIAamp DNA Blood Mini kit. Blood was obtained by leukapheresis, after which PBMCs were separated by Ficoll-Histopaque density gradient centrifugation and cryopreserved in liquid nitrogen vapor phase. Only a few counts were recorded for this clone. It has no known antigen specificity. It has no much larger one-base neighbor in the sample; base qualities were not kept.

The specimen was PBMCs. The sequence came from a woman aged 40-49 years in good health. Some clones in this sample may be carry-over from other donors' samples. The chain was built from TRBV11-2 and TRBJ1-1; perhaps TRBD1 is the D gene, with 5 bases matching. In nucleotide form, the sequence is TGTGCCAGCAGCTTACAGGGAGGAATCACTGAAGCTTTCTTT. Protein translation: CASSLQGGITEAFF.